The clone carrying this T cell receptor beta chain has a count of ten or more. Its antigen is currently unknown. RNA transcripts were the template for amplifying TCR beta CDR3 regions. First-round RT-PCR of the TCR CDR3 relied on the HTBI primer set. One entry per CDR3 protein, called by TCRdb with MiXCR from the multiplex PCR reads. The table lists about 420,000 distinct CDR3 sequences, roughly 13% of them singletons. This entry comes from a study of T cells in Graves' hyperthyroidism and ophthalmopathy. Study-wide results and limits: In the analysis, a 13 V-J model separated ophthalmopathy from stable hyperthyroidism. Expanded thyroid clonotypes (above 0.001) were mostly also found in blood. The model made its ophthalmopathy prediction, and onset followed a median around 6.9 months later.

Aged 18 to 65, the patients had hyperthyroidism that was newly diagnosed and had lasted under 2 months. Germline V gene lookup returns CDR1 GTSNPN and CDR2 SVGIG (reference sequence). V dropped 0 bases and J dropped 6 bases, with 16 bases sitting between them. The CDR3 is 15 residues long. This clonotype was sampled from a woman between 18 and 30 years old with Graves' hyperthyroidism. The chain combines TRBV30 with TRBJ2-3; weak D call: TRBD2 (6 bases). Sequencing input: blood. The CDR3 nucleotides read TGTGCCTGGAGTGTACACGGGAGCCCCGGGGATACGCAGTATTTT. Translation: CAWSVHGSPGDTQYF.